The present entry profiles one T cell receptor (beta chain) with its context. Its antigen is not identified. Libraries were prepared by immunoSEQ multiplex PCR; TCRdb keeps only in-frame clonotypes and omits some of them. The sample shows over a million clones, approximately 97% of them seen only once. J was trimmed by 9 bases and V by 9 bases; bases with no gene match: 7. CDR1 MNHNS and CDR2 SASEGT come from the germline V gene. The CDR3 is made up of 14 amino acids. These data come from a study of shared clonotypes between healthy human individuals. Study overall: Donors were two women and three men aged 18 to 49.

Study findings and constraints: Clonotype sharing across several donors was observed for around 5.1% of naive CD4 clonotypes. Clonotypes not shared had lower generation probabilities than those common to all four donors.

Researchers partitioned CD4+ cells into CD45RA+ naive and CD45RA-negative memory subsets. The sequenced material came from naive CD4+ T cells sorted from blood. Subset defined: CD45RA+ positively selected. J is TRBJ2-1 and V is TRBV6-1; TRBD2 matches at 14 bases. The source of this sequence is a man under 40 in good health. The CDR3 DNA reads TGTGCCAGTCCGGGACTAGCGGGAGTGAGTGAGCAGTTCTTC. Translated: CASPGLAGVSEQFF.